These T cell receptor beta chains were read from a single sample in a study of T-cell memory formation after mild COVID-19. TCRdb passed the 5' RACE reads through MiXCR, listing each CDR3 protein once. The sample consists of 100,000 or so distinct CDR3 sequences, roughly 11% of them appearing once. Sequencing used PBMCs or a T cell subset sorted from them (not recorded which). These receptors were collected from a man aged 18 to 29 who had mild COVID-19 (a few samples of this study predate the infection). Cell type and time point are not known. CDR3s include the opening cysteine and the closing phenylalanine or tryptophan. D genes are given only for firm matches. A clone size is listed for some rows: how often the clone was seen (once, few, many), or a class if it is expanded.

TRBJ2-2	TRBV10-3	NA	NA	CAISFTGELFF	TGTGCCATCAGTTTCACCGGGGAGCTGTTTTTT
TRBJ2-5	TRBV15	TRBD1	NA	CATSGQGARKTQYF	TGTGCCACCAGCGGGCAGGGGGCGCGGAAGACCCAGTACTTC
TRBJ2-5	TRBV7-9	NA	NA	CASSRITRGPPETQYF	TGTGCCAGCAGCAGAATCACTAGAGGTCCGCCAGAGACCCAGTACTTC
TRBJ1-1	TRBV7-8	NA	NA	CASSSHGSETEAFF	TGTGCCAGCAGCTCCCACGGCTCGGAGACTGAAGCTTTCTTT
TRBJ2-5	TRBV15	NA	few	CATSRGGGAQETQYF	TGTGCCACCAGCAGAGGCGGTGGGGCCCAAGAGACCCAGTACTTC
TRBJ1-1	TRBV20-1	NA	once	CSASTGGETEAFF	TGCAGTGCTAGTACGGGGGGCGAAACTGAAGCTTTCTTT
TRBJ2-2	TRBV10-3	TRBD1	once	CAISEPQTGVLGTGELFF	TGTGCCATCAGTGAGCCCCAGACAGGGGTGCTTGGCACCGGGGAGCTGTTTTTT
TRBJ1-2	TRBV6-2/TRBV6-3	NA	few	CATNGGGPGYGYTF	TGTGCCACCAACGGTGGAGGGCCCGGGTATGGCTACACCTTC
TRBJ2-1	TRBV4-1	NA	NA	CASSQQGAYNEQFF	TGCGCCAGCAGCCAACAGGGAGCCTACAATGAGCAGTTCTTC
TRBJ2-1	TRBV5-1	NA	many	CASSLSYNEQFF	TGCGCCAGCAGCTTATCCTACAATGAGCAGTTCTTC
TRBJ2-3	TRBV29-1	TRBD2	few	CSVEGRGAHTDTQYF	TGCAGCGTTGAAGGGCGGGGGGCCCACACAGATACGCAGTATTTT
TRBJ2-2	TRBV4-1	NA	NA	CASSQDPPGASTGELFF	TGCGCCAGCAGCCAAGATCCCCCGGGGGCGTCCACCGGGGAGCTGTTTTTT
TRBJ1-6	TRBV5-1	NA	NA	CASSLDQVPPLHF	TGCGCCAGCAGCTTGGACCAGGTACCGCCCCTCCACTTT
TRBJ2-1	TRBV7-2	NA	NA	CASSLSQSYNEQFF	TGTGCCAGCAGCTTATCGCAGTCCTACAATGAGCAGTTCTTC